Presented here are 15 T cell receptor beta chains from one specimen sequenced in a study of blood T cells in healthy people across ages. Combining a sample-barcoded 5' primer with a J-beta primer mix, a second PCR ran for 7 to 11 cycles. Each CDR3 protein gets one entry after TCRdb re-called the 5' RACE reads with MiXCR. The table lists roughly 700,000 distinct CDR3 sequences, 25% of them singletons. The sample was also linked to a second study, of T cells of mothers and their children.

The sequencing sample was made of blood. These receptors came from a boy under 18 in good health.

V and J are TRBV28 and TRBJ2-7, with a weak D call TRBD1 (7 bases). The CDR3 totals 16 residues. The germline V and J ends were trimmed by 5 bases and 0 bases, with 17 bases remaining between them. Germline loops: CDR1 MDHEN, CDR2 SYDVKM. CDR3 region: CASSPPGGLSSYEQYF. The DNA for the CDR3 is TGTGCCAGCAGTCCCCCAGGGGGACTGAGCTCCTACGAGCAGTACTTC. The full variable domain, with the rest looked up from reference TRBV28 and TRBJ2-7, is DVKVTQSSRYLVKRTGEKVFLECVQDMDHENMFWYRQDPGLGLRLIYFSYDVKMKEKGDIPEGYSVSREKKERFSLILESASTNQTSMYLCASSPPGGLSSYEQYFGPGTRLTVT.

The CDR3 reads CASSLRTGSPNEQYF. CDR3 nucleotide sequence: TGTGCCAGCAGCTTAAGAACAGGGAGTCCCAACGAGCAGTACTTC. The rearrangement joins TRBV7-2 to TRBJ2-7; a weak D match, TRBD1 (6 bases). CDR3 length: 15 residues. Between the trimmed V and J ends, which lost 2 bases and 5 bases, there was a span of 16 bases. The germline gives CDR1 SGHTA, CDR2 FQGNSA.

This clonotype has a single count. This sequence joins TRBV12-3 or TRBV12-4 and TRBJ2-3, with a weak D call TRBD2 (6 bases). This CDR3 is built from 15 residues. V lost 6 bases and J lost 2, with 15 bases in between. The CDR3 bases are TGTGCCAGCAGGAAGGGAGCTAGCGACACAGATACGCAGTATTTT. Encoded protein: CASRKGASDTDTQYF.

This clonotype was recorded a few times. V is TRBV6-1 and J is TRBJ2-1; 7 bases align to TRBD1. CDR3 size: 12 residues. V shed 5 bases, J shed 10 bases, and the junction held 5 bases outside the gene matches. In germline, CDR1 is MNHNS, CDR2 SASEGT. CDR3 protein: CASSKTGVEQFF. DNA of the CDR3: TGTGCCAGCAGTAAAACAGGGGTAGAGCAGTTCTTC.

There are a few counts of this clonotype. The chain couples TRBV27 to TRBJ2-1; D is possibly TRBD2 (6 bases). This CDR3 comprises 13 residues. CDR1 and CDR2 (germline): MNHEY, SMNVEV (reference sequence). Deletions cut 7 bases from V and 0 bases from J, with 7 bases between. This CDR3 is CASIGGSYNEQFF. DNA for the CDR3: TGTGCCAGCATCGGGGGCTCCTACAATGAGCAGTTCTTC.

The rearrangement links TRBV29-1 to TRBJ1-2; tentative D call: TRBD1 (6 bases). V gave up 6 bases and J gave up 4 bases, with 18 bases separating them. Germline V lookup: CDR1 SQVTM, CDR2 ANQGSEA. The CDR3 spans 14 residues. CDR3: CSVGTGARGYGYTF. CDR3 in DNA: TGCAGCGTGGGTACGGGGGCGAGGGGCTATGGCTACACCTTC.

In its sample, this clonotype was seen a few times. This rearrangement joins TRBV25-1 to TRBJ2-5; tentative D call: TRBD2 (5 bases). The CDR3 totals 15 residues. CDR1 and CDR2 (germline): MGHDK, SYGVNS. Trimming took 0 bases from V and 4 from J, leaving 12 bases between them. The CDR3 DNA reads as TGTGCCAGCAGTGAATATTTAGGCGGAGGAGAGACCCAGTACTTC. Its translation is CASSEYLGGGETQYF.

The rearrangement uses TRBV10-3 and TRBJ2-5, with D possibly matching TRBD2 (5 bases). This CDR3 has 13 amino acids. The V end lost 5 bases, the J end lost 0 bases, and 7 bases lay between the germline ends. Germline CDR1 and CDR2: ENHRY and SYGVKD. This CDR3 reads CAISWGDQETQYF. For the CDR3, the DNA is TGTGCCATCAGTTGGGGAGACCAAGAGACCCAGTACTTC.

The genes are TRBV4-3 and TRBJ2-5; 7 bases line up with TRBD1. The DNA end is more similar to TRBJ2-1, so the J call may be wrong. Germline CDR1 reads LGHNA; CDR2 reads YSLEER. There are 16 residues in the CDR3. CDR3 coding DNA: TGCGCCAGCAGCCGCTCAGGGACAGAGGTCGGGAATGAGCAGTTCTTC. It is translated as CASSRSGTEVGNEQFF.

This sequence joins TRBV29-1 and TRBJ1-1; D gene uncertain. Germline values: CDR1 SQVTM, CDR2 ANQGSEA. This CDR3 is built from 10 residues. Trimming took off 6 bases at V and 4 bases at J, with 6 bases between the two ends. The CDR3 is CSVTGTEAFF. CDR3 nucleotide sequence: TGCAGCGTGACTGGCACTGAAGCTTTCTTT.

The rearrangement uses TRBV20-1 and TRBJ2-7; D may be TRBD2 (6 bases). The DNA end is more similar to TRBJ2-5, so the J call may be wrong. Germline CDR1 DFQATT, CDR2 SNEGSKA (reference sequence). The CDR3 covers 12 residues. This CDR3 is CSAQEGKETQYF. The CDR3 DNA reads as TGCAGTGCTCAGGAGGGAAAAGAGACCCAGTACTTC.

The CDR3 DNA reads as TGTGCCAGCAGTCCATGGACAGGGGCCCACGAGCAGTACTTC. Encoded protein: CASSPWTGAHEQYF. This chain joins TRBV28 and TRBJ2-7; 9 nucleotides line up with TRBD1. Trimming took 5 bases from V and 5 from J; bases not matched to a gene: 7. Germline loops: CDR1 MDHEN, CDR2 SYDVKM. This CDR3 comprises 14 residues.

This chain connects TRBV4-1 to TRBJ2-5, with D possibly TRBD1 on 5 matching bases. There are 15 residues in the CDR3. Trimming stripped 0 bases from V and 5 bases from J, with 13 bases between. The V gene's germline CDR1 is MGHRA and CDR2 YSYEKL. CDR3 loop: CASSQDSGLGETQYF. The CDR3 nucleotides are TGCGCCAGCAGCCAAGATTCAGGGCTGGGGGAGACCCAGTACTTC.

V and J are TRBV3-1 and TRBJ1-2; a possible D gene is TRBD1 (5 bases). This CDR3 has 15 residues. Germline V gene sequence: CDR1 LGHDT, CDR2 YNNKEL (reference sequence). V shed 1 base and J shed 5 bases, with 14 bases lying between them. Here the CDR3 reads CASSQVGAGSYGYTF. CDR3 coding DNA: TGTGCCAGCAGCCAAGTCGGGGCAGGTTCTTATGGCTACACCTTC.

This rearrangement joins TRBV7-9 to TRBJ2-3, with a weak D call TRBD2 (5 bases). Germline V CDR1 and CDR2: SEHNR, FQNEAQ (reference sequence). V was cut by 5 bases and J by 6 bases, with 9 bases left in between. CDR3 size: 12 residues. CDR3 region: CASSPWEDTQYF. The CDR3 nucleotides read TGTGCCAGCAGCCCTTGGGAGGATACGCAGTATTTT.